The 28 T cell receptor beta chains in this list originate from one sample, sequenced in a study of T cell responses to AZD1222 COVID-19 vaccine (dated by TCRdb to about 2021). Library preparation employed the immunoSEQ multiplex PCR assay. TCRdb's version of the immuneACCESS table is confined to in-frame rearrangements and falls short of the full clone set. An unresolved V gene accounts for under half of the shortfall where checked; the remainder is of unknown origin. Here the sample has 240,000 or so clones; 80% to 95% occur a single time. Around 0.6% of the sample belongs to the ten largest clones. Per the publication, the time point label means: baseline before first vaccination. The sample consisted of peripheral blood, taken on day 0 of AZD1222 vaccination. These receptors all stem from an adult in good health.

The chain combines TRBV19 with TRBJ2-7; D is ambiguous. V gave up 11 bases and J gave up 4 bases, with 9 bases separating them. The CDR3 runs 10 residues. Germline assignment: CDR1 LNHDA and CDR2 SQIVND (reference sequence). In nucleotides, the CDR3 is TGTGCCTCCCGTGGATACGAGCAGTACTTC. Translated, it gives CASRGYEQYF.

The rearrangement uses TRBV5-4 and TRBJ1-1, with D hard to call. This CDR3 comprises 14 residues. Per the germline V gene, CDR1 is SGHNT and CDR2 is YYREEE (reference sequence). V was trimmed by 5 bases and J by 1 base, leaving 12 bases between them. The CDR3 nucleotides are TGTGCCAGCAGTCCATCGCACAGGAACACTGAAGCTTTCTTT. The encoded protein is CASSPSHRNTEAFF.

The chain recombines TRBV24-1 with TRBJ2-3; 10 bases fit TRBD1. The junction had 14 bases not matched to a gene; V was cut back by 5 bases and J by 1 base. Germline CDR1 is KGHDR and CDR2 is SFDVKD. There are 19 residues in the CDR3. CDR3: CATSVPTGGAFMGTDTQYF. DNA of the CDR3: TGTGCCACCAGTGTACCGACAGGGGGCGCGTTTATGGGCACAGATACGCAGTATTTT.

V and J are TRBV21-1 and TRBJ2-2; the D call in the table, TRBD1, was not verified against the DNA. TRBV21-1 is flagged as a pseudogene. The CDR3 length is 17 residues. CDR3 sequence reads: CASSKDRTEPYTGELFF. CDR3 nucleotides: TGTGCCAGCAGCAAAGATCGGACAGAACCTTACACCGGGGAGCTGTTTTTT.

The chain carries TRBV7-6 and TRBJ1-1, with no clear D. The CDR3 contains 13 residues. V was pared by 3 bases and J by 4 bases, with 9 bases between. Germline V gives CDR1 SGHVS, CDR2 FNYEAQ. CDR3 amino acids: CASSFSFGTEAFF. The CDR3 DNA reads TGTGCCAGCAGCTTTAGCTTCGGCACTGAAGCTTTCTTT. Based on the CDR3 plus reference TRBV7-6 and TRBJ1-1, the full variable domain is GAGVSQSPRYKVTKRGQDVALRCDPISGHVSLYWYRQALGQGPEFLTYFNYEAQQDKSGLPNDRFSAERPEGSISTLTIQRTEQRDSAMYRCASSFSFGTEAFFGQGTRLTVV.

The rearrangement joins TRBV7-2 to TRBJ1-1, with a tentative D call TRBD1 (5 bases). The CDR3 loop spans 13 amino acids. V lost 5 bases and J lost 4, with 11 bases in between. The germline gives CDR1 SGHTA, CDR2 FQGNSA. In nucleotides, the CDR3 is TGTGCCAGCAGCCTCCCCGGGGGCACTGAAGCTTTCTTT. This translates into CASSLPGGTEAFF.

The rearrangement uses TRBV7-2 and TRBJ2-7; 10 bases align to TRBD1. The CDR3 contains 15 residues. The junction had 7 bases not matched to a gene; V was cut back by 5 bases and J by 3 bases. The germline gives CDR1 SGHTA, CDR2 FQGNSA. The CDR3 DNA reads as TGTGCCAGCAGCCCGGACAGGGGGACCCTCTACGAGCAGTACTTC. It codes for CASSPDRGTLYEQYF.

V and J are TRBV6-5 and TRBJ2-7, with 12 positions matching TRBD2. In germline, CDR1 is MNHEY, CDR2 SVGAGI. This CDR3 is 14 amino acids long. V trimming: 6 bases; J trimming: 2 bases; junction bases outside the gene matches: 2. CDR3 DNA: TGTGCCAGCAGACCTAGCGGGGGGGCCTACGAGCAGTACTTC. It codes for CASRPSGGAYEQYF.

The chain joins TRBV5-1 to TRBJ2-5; the D is unclear. V lost 7 bases and J lost 5, with 15 bases in between. The CDR3 sequence is 13 residues long. CDR1 and CDR2 from the germline V gene are SGHRS and YFSETQ. The CDR3 region is CASRPVIGETQYF. As DNA, the CDR3 is TGCGCCAGCCGCCCCGTGATTGGGGAGACCCAGTACTTC.

The rearrangement joins TRBV6-5 to TRBJ2-1, with D perhaps TRBD1 (6 bases). V lost 2 bases to trimming and J lost 3 bases, with 11 bases between them. Germline CDR1 is MNHEY and CDR2 is SVGAGI. The length of the CDR3 is 15 residues. The CDR3 DNA reads as TGTGCCAGCAGTTACGCCGGGACAAACTACAATGAGCAGTTCTTC. Translation gives CASSYAGTNYNEQFF.

The chain employs TRBV5-1 and TRBJ1-3; D gene unclear. CDR1 is SGHRS and CDR2 is YFSETQ in the germline V gene. With 0 bases removed from V and 2 bases from J, the gap between germline ends came to 6 bases. The CDR3 loop spans 14 amino acids. CDR3 in DNA: TGCGCCAGCAGCTTGGGGGTTGCTGGAAACACCATATATTTT. It specifies CASSLGVAGNTIYF.

This chain links TRBV14 with TRBJ1-1; weak D call: TRBD1 (6 bases). The CDR3 has 15 amino acids. Germline CDR1 SGHDN, CDR2 FVKESK. Trimming shortened V by 2 bases and J by 0 bases, and 10 bases separated the two germline ends. CDR3 loop: CASSQLKGVNTEAFF. CDR3 bases: TGTGCCAGCAGCCAACTGAAGGGGGTGAACACTGAAGCTTTCTTT.

CDR3: CASSWDRSYNSPLHF. The CDR3 region has the DNA TGTGCCAGCAGTTGGGACAGGAGCTATAATTCACCCCTCCACTTT. V and J are TRBV27 and TRBJ1-6; the match to TRBD1 covers 8 bases. V was clipped by 4 bases and J by 3 bases; unmatched bases: 2. Germline-derived CDR1 and CDR2 are MNHEY and SMNVEV (reference sequence). This CDR3 region has 15 residues.

The chain couples TRBV11-2 to TRBJ2-2, with D unclear. V lost 1 base and J 6 bases, leaving 3 bases between the germline ends. CDR1 and CDR2 (germline): SGHAT, FQNNGV. The CDR3 contains 12 residues. The CDR3 sequence: CASSLGPGELFF. CDR3 sequence (DNA): TGTGCCAGCAGCTTAGGGCCCGGGGAGCTGTTTTTT.

The J gene is TRBJ1-5, the V gene TRBV7-2; no clear D. This CDR3 contains 14 residues. V shed 5 bases and J shed 6 bases, with 14 bases lying between them. CDR1 and CDR2 (germline): SGHTA, FQGNSA. The CDR3 nucleotides read TGTGCCAGCAGCGCCGGGCTCGTCGCTCAGCCCCAGCATTTT. It is translated as CASSAGLVAQPQHF.

With regard to this clone: Other DNA sequences in this sample translate to the same CDR3. The chain combines TRBV27 with TRBJ2-7; tentatively, D is TRBD1 (6 bases). V shed 4 bases and J shed 0 bases, with 7 bases lying between them. The CDR3 length is 13 residues. The germline V gene has CDR1 MNHEY and CDR2 SMNVEV (reference sequence). Here the CDR3 DNA reads TGTGCCAGCAGTTCGACAGGCTCCTACGAGCAGTACTTC. This codes for CASSSTGSYEQYF.

In DNA, the CDR3 is TGTGCCAGCTCACCACGGGGCGAGGATTCACCCCTCCACTTT. Translated: CASSPRGEDSPLHF. The chain is built from TRBV18 and TRBJ1-6; a possible D gene is TRBD1 (5 bases). The CDR3 spans 14 residues. Trimming stripped 1 base from V and 8 bases from J, with 9 bases between. CDR1 and CDR2 (germline): KGHSH, LQKENI.

The chain combines TRBV6-6 with TRBJ2-7; D tentatively fits TRBD1 or TRBD2 (5 bases each). Trimming removed 2 bases at V and 1 base at J, with 9 bases between. CDR3 length: 14 residues. Germline V gene lookup returns CDR1 MNHNY and CDR2 SVGAGI (reference sequence). In DNA form, the CDR3 reads TGTGCCAGCAGTTACGGGGGACGGTCCTACGAGCAGTACTTC. Translated: CASSYGGRSYEQYF.

This clone was counted once. The chain couples TRBV7-6 to TRBJ2-2, with D possibly being TRBD1 (6 bases). The CDR3 has 14 amino acids. CDR1 and CDR2 from the germline V gene are SGHVS and FNYEAQ. Trimming left V 4 bases short and J 9 bases short, with 15 bases between. CDR3 in amino acids: CASSSSGTKRELFF. DNA of the CDR3: TGTGCCAGCAGCTCTTCCGGGACAAAGCGGGAGCTGTTTTTT.

The rearrangement uses TRBV7-2 and TRBJ1-3, with D possibly TRBD1 on 5 matching bases. Germline V CDR1 and CDR2: SGHTA, FQGNSA. This CDR3 region has 15 residues. With 3 bases removed from V and 0 bases from J, the gap between germline ends came to 9 bases. CDR3 region: CASSFDRSSGNTIYF. As DNA, the CDR3 is TGTGCCAGCAGCTTTGACAGAAGCTCTGGAAACACCATATATTTT.

The rearrangement links TRBV5-1 to TRBJ2-7; the match to TRBD1 covers 11 bases. Germline CDR1 and CDR2: SGHRS and YFSETQ. This CDR3 is 18 amino acids long. With V trimmed by 0 bases and J by 2 bases, 10 bases remained unmatched. CDR3 DNA sequence: TGCGCCAGCAGCTTGGCCTTATCCGGGACAGGGGGTCCCTACGAGCAGTACTTC. Translating it yields CASSLALSGTGGPYEQYF.

V and J are TRBV5-1 and TRBJ2-1; 8 nucleotides match TRBD1. This CDR3 has 12 amino acids. Germline V lookup: CDR1 SGHRS, CDR2 YFSETQ. J was trimmed by 9 bases and V by 2 bases; bases with no gene match: 1. CDR3 in amino acids: CASSFDRGEQFF. The DNA of the CDR3 is TGCGCCAGCAGCTTCGACAGGGGTGAGCAGTTCTTC.

The V and J genes are TRBV18 and TRBJ2-6, with TRBD1 matching 10 bases. The junction had 5 bases not matched to a gene; V was cut back by 3 bases and J by 0 bases. This CDR3 has 18 residues. Germline V gene sequence: CDR1 KGHSH, CDR2 LQKENI. CDR3 in amino acids: CASSPMTGGDSGANVLTF. DNA of the CDR3: TGTGCCAGCTCACCTATGACAGGGGGCGACTCTGGGGCCAACGTCCTGACTTTC.

Turning to this clone: With only one base between it and a far larger clone, this is likely a read error. In nucleotides, the CDR3 is TGTGCCAGCAGCTTAGGGACAGTCTACGAGCAGTACTTC. It encodes CASSLGTVYEQYF. The genes are TRBV7-6 and TRBJ2-7, with D perhaps TRBD1 (6 bases). This CDR3 is 13 amino acids long. Deletions cut 1 base from V and 3 bases from J, with 7 bases between. CDR1 is SGHVS and CDR2 is FNYEAQ in the germline V gene.

This chain joins TRBV18 and TRBJ1-2; 7 bases align to TRBD1. J was trimmed by 5 bases and V by 3 bases; bases with no gene match: 9. The CDR3 sequence is 15 residues long. Germline lookup yields CDR1 KGHSH and CDR2 LQKENI. The CDR3 nucleotides are TGTGCCAGCTCACCTCTAAGGGACAGCCGATATGGCTACACCTTC. It encodes CASSPLRDSRYGYTF.

This chain connects TRBV5-1 to TRBJ2-3; possible D gene TRBD2, 6 bases. CDR1 is SGHRS and CDR2 is YFSETQ in the germline V gene. The CDR3 runs to 18 residues. Trimming took 4 bases from V and 2 from J, leaving 23 bases between them. CDR3 sequence: CASSPTPSTSLNTDTQYF. Here the CDR3 DNA reads TGCGCCAGCAGCCCGACCCCCTCTACTAGCTTGAACACAGATACGCAGTATTTT.

The chain carries TRBV27 and TRBJ1-2, with D unresolved. The V end lost 2 bases, the J end lost 8 bases, and 12 bases lay between the germline ends. The CDR3 length is 13 residues. Germline V gives CDR1 MNHEY, CDR2 SMNVEV (reference sequence). This chain's CDR3 is CASSLKWTDGYTF. The DNA of the CDR3 is TGTGCCAGCAGTTTAAAGTGGACGGACGGCTACACCTTC.

V and J are TRBV10-1 and TRBJ2-3, with TRBD2 matching over 12 bases. The CDR3 loop spans 15 amino acids. V trimming: 6 bases; J trimming: 10 bases; junction bases outside the gene matches: 11. Looked up from germline, CDR1 is WNHNN and CDR2 is SYGVQD (reference sequence). CDR3: CASRRDRTSGTSQYF. The CDR3, as DNA: TGCGCCAGCAGGAGAGACCGGACTAGCGGGACCTCGCAGTATTTT.